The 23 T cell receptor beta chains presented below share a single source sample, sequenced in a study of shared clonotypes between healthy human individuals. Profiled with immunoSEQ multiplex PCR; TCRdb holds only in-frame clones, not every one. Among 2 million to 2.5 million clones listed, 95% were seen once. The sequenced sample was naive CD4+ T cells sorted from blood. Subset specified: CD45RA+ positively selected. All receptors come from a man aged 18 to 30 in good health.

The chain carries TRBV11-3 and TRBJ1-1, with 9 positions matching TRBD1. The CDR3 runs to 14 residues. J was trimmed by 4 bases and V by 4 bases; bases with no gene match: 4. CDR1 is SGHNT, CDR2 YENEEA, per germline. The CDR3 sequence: CASSSQGAGTEAFF. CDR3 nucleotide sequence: TGTGCCAGCAGCTCACAGGGGGCCGGCACTGAAGCTTTCTTT.

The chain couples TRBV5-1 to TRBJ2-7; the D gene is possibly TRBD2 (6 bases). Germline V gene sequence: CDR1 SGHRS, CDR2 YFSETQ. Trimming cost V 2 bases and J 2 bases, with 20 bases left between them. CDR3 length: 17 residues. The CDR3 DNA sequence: TGCGCCAGCAGCTTAGGAGGGTTAGTAACGCCCCCCTACGAGCAGTACTTC. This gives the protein CASSLGGLVTPPYEQYF.

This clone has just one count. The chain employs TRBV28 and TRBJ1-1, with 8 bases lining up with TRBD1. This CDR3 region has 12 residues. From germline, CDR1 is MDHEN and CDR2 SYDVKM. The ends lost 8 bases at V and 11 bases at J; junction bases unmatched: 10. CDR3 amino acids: CASRTGSASAFF. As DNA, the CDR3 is TGTGCCAGCCGGACAGGGAGTGCTTCCGCTTTCTTT.

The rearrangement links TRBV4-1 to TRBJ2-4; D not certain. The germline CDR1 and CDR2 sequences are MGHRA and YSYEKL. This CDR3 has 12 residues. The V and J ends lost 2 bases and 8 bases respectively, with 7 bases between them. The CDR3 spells CASSQTGHIQYF. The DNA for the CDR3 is TGCGCCAGCAGCCAAACGGGTCACATTCAGTACTTC.

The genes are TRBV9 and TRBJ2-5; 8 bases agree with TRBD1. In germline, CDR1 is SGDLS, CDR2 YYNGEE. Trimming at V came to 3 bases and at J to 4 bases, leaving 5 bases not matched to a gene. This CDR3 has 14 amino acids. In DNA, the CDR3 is TGTGCCAGCAGCGAGTGGACAGGGTCAGAGACCCAGTACTTC. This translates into CASSEWTGSETQYF.

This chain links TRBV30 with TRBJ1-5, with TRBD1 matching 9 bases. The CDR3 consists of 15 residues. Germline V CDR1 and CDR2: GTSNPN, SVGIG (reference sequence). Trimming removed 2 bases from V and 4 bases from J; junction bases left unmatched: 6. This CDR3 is CAWSTGTGRNQPQHF. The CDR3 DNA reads TGTGCCTGGAGTACCGGGACAGGGAGGAATCAGCCCCAGCATTTT.

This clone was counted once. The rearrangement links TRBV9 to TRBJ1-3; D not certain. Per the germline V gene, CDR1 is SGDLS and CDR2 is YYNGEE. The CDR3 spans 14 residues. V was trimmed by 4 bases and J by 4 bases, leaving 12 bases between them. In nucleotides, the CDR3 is TGTGCCAGCAGCCCGGACCCAGCAGGAAACACCATATATTTT. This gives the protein CASSPDPAGNTIYF.

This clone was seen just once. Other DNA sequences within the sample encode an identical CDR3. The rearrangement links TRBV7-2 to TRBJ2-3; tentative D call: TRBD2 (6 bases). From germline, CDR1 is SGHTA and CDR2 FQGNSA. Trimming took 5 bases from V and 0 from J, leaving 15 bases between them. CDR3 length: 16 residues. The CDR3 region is CASSPRGAGSTDTQYF. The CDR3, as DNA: TGTGCCAGCAGCCCCCGGGGAGCGGGTAGCACAGATACGCAGTATTTT.

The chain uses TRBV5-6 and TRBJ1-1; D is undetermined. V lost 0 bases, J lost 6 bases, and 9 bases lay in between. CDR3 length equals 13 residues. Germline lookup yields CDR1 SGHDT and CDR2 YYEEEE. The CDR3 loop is CASSLVGIPEAFF. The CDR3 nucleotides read TGTGCCAGCAGCTTGGTTGGGATACCTGAAGCTTTCTTT.

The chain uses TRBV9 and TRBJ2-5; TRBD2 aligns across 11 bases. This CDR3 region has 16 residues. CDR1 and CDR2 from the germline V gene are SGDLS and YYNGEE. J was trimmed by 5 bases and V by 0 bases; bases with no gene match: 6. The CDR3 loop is CASSVDVAGGRETQYF. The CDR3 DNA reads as TGTGCCAGCAGCGTAGATGTAGCGGGAGGGAGGGAGACCCAGTACTTC.

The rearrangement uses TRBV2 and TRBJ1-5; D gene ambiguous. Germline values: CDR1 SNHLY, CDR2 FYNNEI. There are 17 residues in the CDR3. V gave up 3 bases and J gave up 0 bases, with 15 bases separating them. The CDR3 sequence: CASSDGPMFNSNQPQHF. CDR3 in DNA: TGTGCCAGCAGTGACGGCCCGATGTTTAATAGCAATCAGCCCCAGCATTTT.

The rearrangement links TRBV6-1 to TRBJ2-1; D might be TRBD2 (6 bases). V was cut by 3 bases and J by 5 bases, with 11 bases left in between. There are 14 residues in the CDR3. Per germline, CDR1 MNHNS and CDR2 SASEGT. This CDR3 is CASSDYREDNEQFF. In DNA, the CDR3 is TGTGCCAGCAGTGATTATAGGGAGGACAATGAGCAGTTCTTC.

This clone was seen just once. The CDR3 region is CASSISPGSGANVLTF. The CDR3 DNA sequence: TGTGCCAGTAGTATCAGTCCAGGCTCTGGGGCCAACGTCCTGACTTTC. The rearrangement joins TRBV19 to TRBJ2-6; unclear D gene. The V end lost 3 bases, the J end lost 0 bases, and 9 bases lay between the germline ends. The CDR3 covers 16 residues. CDR1 is LNHDA, CDR2 SQIVND, per germline (reference sequence).

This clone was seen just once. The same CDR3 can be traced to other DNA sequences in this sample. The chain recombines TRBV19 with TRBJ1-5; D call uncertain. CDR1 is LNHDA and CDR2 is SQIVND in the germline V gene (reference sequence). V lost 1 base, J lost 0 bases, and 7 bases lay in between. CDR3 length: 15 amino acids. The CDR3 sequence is CASSIGQTSNQPQHF. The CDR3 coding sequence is TGTGCCAGTAGTATAGGGCAGACTAGCAATCAGCCCCAGCATTTT.

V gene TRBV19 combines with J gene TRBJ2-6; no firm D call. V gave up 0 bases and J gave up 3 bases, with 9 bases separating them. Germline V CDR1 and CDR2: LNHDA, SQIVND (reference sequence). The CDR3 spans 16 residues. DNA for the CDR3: TGTGCCAGTAGTATAGATTTGGGGAATGGGGCCAACGTCCTGACTTTC. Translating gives CASSIDLGNGANVLTF. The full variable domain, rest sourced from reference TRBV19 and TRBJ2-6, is DGGITQSPKYLFRKEGQNVTLSCEQNLNHDAMYWYRQDPGQGLRLIYYSQIVNDFQKGDIAEGYSVSREKKESFPLTVTSAQKNPTAFYLCASSIDLGNGANVLTFGAGSRLTVL.

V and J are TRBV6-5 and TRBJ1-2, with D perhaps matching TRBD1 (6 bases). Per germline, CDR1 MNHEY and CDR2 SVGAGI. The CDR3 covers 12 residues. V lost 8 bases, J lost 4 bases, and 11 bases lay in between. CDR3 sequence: CASQGRTYGYTF. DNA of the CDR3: TGTGCCAGCCAGGGGAGGACCTATGGCTACACCTTC.

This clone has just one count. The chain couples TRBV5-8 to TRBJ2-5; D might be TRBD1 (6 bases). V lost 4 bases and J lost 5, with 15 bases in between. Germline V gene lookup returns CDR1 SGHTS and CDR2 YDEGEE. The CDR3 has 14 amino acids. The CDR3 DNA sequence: TGTGCCAGCAGCCAACACAGGGTGAGGGAGACCCAGTACTTC. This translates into CASSQHRVRETQYF.

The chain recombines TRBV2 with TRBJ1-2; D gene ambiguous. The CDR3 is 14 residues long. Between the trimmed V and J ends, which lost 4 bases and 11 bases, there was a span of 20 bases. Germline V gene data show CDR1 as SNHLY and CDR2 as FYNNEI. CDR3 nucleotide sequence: TGTGCCAGCAGTGCTCTTATCGACGGGGTGTTTTACACCTTC. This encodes CASSALIDGVFYTF.

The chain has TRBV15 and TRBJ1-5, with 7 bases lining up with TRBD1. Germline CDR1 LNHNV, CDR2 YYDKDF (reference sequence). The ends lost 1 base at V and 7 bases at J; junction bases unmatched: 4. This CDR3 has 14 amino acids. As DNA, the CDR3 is TGTGCCACCAGCAGAGTGACAGGGCACCAGCCCCAGCATTTT. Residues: CATSRVTGHQPQHF.

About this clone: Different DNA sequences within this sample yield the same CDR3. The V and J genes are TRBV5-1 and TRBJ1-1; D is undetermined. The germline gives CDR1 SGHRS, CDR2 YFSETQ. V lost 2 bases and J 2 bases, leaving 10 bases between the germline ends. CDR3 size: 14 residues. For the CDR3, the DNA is TGCGCCAGCAGCTTACGGACGGGAAACACTGAAGCTTTCTTT. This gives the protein CASSLRTGNTEAFF.

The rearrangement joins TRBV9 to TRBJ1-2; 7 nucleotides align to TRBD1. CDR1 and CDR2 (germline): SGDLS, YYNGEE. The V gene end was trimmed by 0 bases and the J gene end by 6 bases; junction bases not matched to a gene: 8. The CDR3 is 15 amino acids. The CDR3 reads CASSVEGGTANGYTF. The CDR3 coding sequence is TGTGCCAGCAGCGTAGAAGGTGGGACAGCAAATGGCTACACCTTC.

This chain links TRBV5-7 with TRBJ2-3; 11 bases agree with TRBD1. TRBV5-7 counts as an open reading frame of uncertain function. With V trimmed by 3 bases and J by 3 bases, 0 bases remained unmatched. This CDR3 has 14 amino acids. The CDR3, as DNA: TGTGCCAGCAGCTGGGACAGGGGGACAGATACGCAGTATTTT. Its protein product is CASSWDRGTDTQYF.

CDR3 protein: CSAGRERPSYNEQFF. The CDR3 nucleotides read TGCAGCGCTGGGAGGGAGAGGCCCTCCTACAATGAGCAGTTCTTC. The chain has TRBV29-1 and TRBJ2-1; 7 bases map to TRBD2. The CDR3 loop spans 15 amino acids. From germline, CDR1 is SQVTM and CDR2 ANQGSEA. Trimming took 7 bases from V and 0 from J; bases not matched to a gene: 9.